Listed below are T cell receptor beta chains from one sample, sequenced in a study of blood T cell repertoires in COVID-19. Method: immunoSEQ multiplex PCR; TCRdb's copy keeps in-frame clones and lacks some. The profile shows around 370,000 clones, around nine tenths of them singletons. Sequencing was carried out using PBMCs or T cells enriched from blood (not recorded which). These receptors all stem from a woman between 18 and 29 years old who had recovered from COVID-19. CDR3s include the opening cysteine and the closing phenylalanine or tryptophan. D genes are given only for firm matches. Expanded clones get a size class; other rows say once, few or many, or leave the size out.

>TRBD1|NA|TRBJ1-2|TRBV6-2/TRBV6-3
TGTGCCAGCAGTTACGCGCGAGCAGGACAGGTTGTTGTTGGCTACACCTTC
CASSYARAGQVVVGYTF
>NA|NA|TRBJ1-6|TRBV19
TGTGCCAGTAGTTTCCGAAGGTGGGAGGATTCACCCCTCCACTTT
CASSFRRWEDSPLHF
>NA|once|TRBJ1-5|TRBV28
TGTGCCAGCACCTCACTTAGCAATCAGCCCCAGCATTTT
CASTSLSNQPQHF
>NA|NA|TRBJ2-2|TRBV6-1
TGTGCCAGCAGTGTTCTACCTGCGGGACTCTCGAACACCGGGGAGCTGTTTTTT
CASSVLPAGLSNTGELFF
>NA|NA|TRBJ1-2|TRBV6-1
TGTGCCAGCAGTGAAGCGGGAGGACTAAATAACTATGGCTACACCTTC
CASSEAGGLNNYGYTF
>NA|NA|TRBJ1-1|TRBV19
TGTGCCAGTAGTATGAGTCGTTATGACACTGAAGCTTTCTTT
CASSMSRYDTEAFF
>NA|NA|TRBJ2-2|TRBV19
TGTGCCACCCGGTTAGGGGAGCTGTTTTTT
CATRLGELFF
>TRBD2|NA|TRBJ2-1|TRBV6-2/TRBV6-3
TGTGCCAGCAGCCCCGTAGGTAGCGGGGGCTTAAGCACGTATGAGCAGTTCTTC
CASSPVGSGGLSTYEQFF
>NA|NA|TRBJ2-2|TRBV12-3/TRBV12-4
TGTGCCAGCAGTTTTACGGGGAACGGGGAGCTGTTTTTT
CASSFTGNGELFF
>TRBD1|NA|TRBJ1-2|TRBV15
TGTGCCACCAGCAGAGATAGGGACAGGCTGAACTATGGCTACACCTTC
CATSRDRDRLNYGYTF
>NA|once|TRBJ2-5|TRBV3-1/TRBV3-2
TGTGCCAGCAGCCAAGATAGGCAGGGCCAAGAGACCCAGTACTTC
CASSQDRQGQETQYF
>NA|NA|TRBJ2-7|TRBV12-3/TRBV12-4
TGTGCCAGCAGTGGAGAGGGCTACGAGCAGTACTTC
CASSGEGYEQYF
>TRBD1|NA|TRBJ2-7|TRBV27
TGTGCCAGCAGTAGGACAGGGGTGTACTACGAGCAGTACTTC
CASSRTGVYYEQYF
>NA|NA|TRBJ1-2|TRBV20-1
TGCAGTGCTGGGGACACGTATGGCTACACCTTC
CSAGDTYGYTF
>NA|NA|TRBJ1-1|TRBV30
TGTGCCTGGAGTGTGTGGCTTGATGAAGCTTTCTTT
CAWSVWLDEAFF
>TRBD1|few|TRBJ2-2|TRBV6-2/TRBV6-3
TGTGCCAGCAGTGAGGACAGGGGGCTCCCCGGAGGGGAGCTGTTTTTT
CASSEDRGLPGGELFF